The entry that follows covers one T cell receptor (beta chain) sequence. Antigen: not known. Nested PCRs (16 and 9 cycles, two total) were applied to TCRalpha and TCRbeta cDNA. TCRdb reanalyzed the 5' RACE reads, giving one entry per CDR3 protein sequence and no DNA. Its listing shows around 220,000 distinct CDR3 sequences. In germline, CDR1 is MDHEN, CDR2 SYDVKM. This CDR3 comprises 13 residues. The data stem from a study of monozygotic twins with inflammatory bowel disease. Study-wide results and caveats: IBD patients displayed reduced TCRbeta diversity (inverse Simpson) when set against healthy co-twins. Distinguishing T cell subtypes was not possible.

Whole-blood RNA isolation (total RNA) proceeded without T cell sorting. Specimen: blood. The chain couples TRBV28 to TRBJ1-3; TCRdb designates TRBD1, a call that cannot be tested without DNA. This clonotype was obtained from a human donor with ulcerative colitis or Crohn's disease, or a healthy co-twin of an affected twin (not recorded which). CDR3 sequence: CASSLGGTASIYF. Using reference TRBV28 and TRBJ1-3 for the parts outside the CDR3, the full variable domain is DVKVTQSSRYLVKRTGEKVFLECVQDMDHENMFWYRQDPGLGLRLIYFSYDVKMKEKGDIPEGYSVSREKKERFSLILESASTNQTSMYLCASSLGGTASIYFGEGSWLTVV.